A single sample gave rise to the 4 T cell receptor beta chains below, sequenced in a study of CD8+ T cells in alopecia areata. After isolation, RNA underwent reverse transcription to generate cDNA as the sequencing template. Clones were read by immunoSEQ multiplex PCR, and TCRdb kept only the in-frame ones, dropping some. The profile covers some 170,000 clones, with about 53% appearing a single time and approximately 11% taken by the ten largest. This sample's treatment: oral pan-JAK inhibitor, 5-10 mg twice daily. Sequencing used CD8+ T cells sorted from blood, obtained at week 24, from a patient treated with tofacitinib. The receptors originated from a human donor with alopecia areata.

This clone has more than one count but fewer than ten. Written as DNA, the CDR3 is TGCGCCAGCACACTCCCTTACGAGCAGTACTTC. It is translated as CASTLPYEQYF. The genes are TRBV23-1 and TRBJ2-7; D uncertain. TRBV23-1 is identified as an open reading frame with a role that is uncertain. V was pared by 7 bases and J by 4 bases, with 8 bases between. The CDR3 covers 11 residues.

CDR3 in DNA: TGTGCCAGCAGGAGACCGAAAAACAGGGAAAATGAGCAGTTCTTC. This sequence encodes CASRRPKNRENEQFF. V gene TRBV7-2 combines with J gene TRBJ2-1, with D maybe TRBD1 (6 bases). Per germline, CDR1 SGHTA and CDR2 FQGNSA. Trimming shortened V by 6 bases and J by 7 bases, and 19 bases separated the two germline ends. The CDR3 extends over 15 amino acids.

The chain recombines TRBV30 with TRBJ2-3; maybe TRBD1 (5 bases). The CDR3 spans 13 residues. V lost 5 bases and J lost 7, with 16 bases in between. Per germline, CDR1 GTSNPN and CDR2 SVGIG (reference sequence). CDR3 in DNA: TGTGCCTGGGTACCAGGTCAGGGCTATACGCAGTATTTT. The encoded protein is CAWVPGQGYTQYF. Full variable domain (outside the CDR3, taken from reference TRBV30 and TRBJ2-3): SQTIHQWPATLVQPVGSPLSLECTVEGTSNPNLYWYRQAAGRGLQLLFYSVGIGQISSEVPQNLSASRPQDRQFILSSKKLLLSDSGFYLCAWVPGQGYTQYFGPGTRLTVL.

The V gene is TRBV4-1, the J gene TRBJ2-3; no reliable D call. The CDR3 has 14 residues. From germline, CDR1 is MGHRA and CDR2 YSYEKL. The V and J ends lost 0 bases and 6 bases respectively, with 10 bases between them. The CDR3: CASSQDSLPDTQYF. DNA for the CDR3: TGCGCCAGCAGCCAAGATAGCCTCCCCGATACGCAGTATTTT.